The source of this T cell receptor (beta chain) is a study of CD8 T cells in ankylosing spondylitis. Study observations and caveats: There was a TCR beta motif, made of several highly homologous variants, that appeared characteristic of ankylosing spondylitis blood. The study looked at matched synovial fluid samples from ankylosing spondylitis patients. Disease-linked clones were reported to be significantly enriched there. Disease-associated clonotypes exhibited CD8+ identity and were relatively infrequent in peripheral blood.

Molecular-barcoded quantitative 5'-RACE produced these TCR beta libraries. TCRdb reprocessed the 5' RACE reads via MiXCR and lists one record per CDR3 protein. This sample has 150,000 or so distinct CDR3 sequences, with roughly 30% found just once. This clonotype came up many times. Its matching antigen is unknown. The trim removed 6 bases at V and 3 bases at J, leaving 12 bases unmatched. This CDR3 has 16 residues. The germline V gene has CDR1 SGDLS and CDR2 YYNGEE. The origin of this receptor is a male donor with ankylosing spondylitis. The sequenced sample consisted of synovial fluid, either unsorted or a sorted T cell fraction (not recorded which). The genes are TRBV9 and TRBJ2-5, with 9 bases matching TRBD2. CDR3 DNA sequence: TGTGCCAGCACAAAAGATAGCGGGGGCCTTAAAGAGACCCAGTACTTC. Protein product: CASTKDSGGLKETQYF.